Listed here are 4 T cell receptor beta chains from one sample, sequenced in a study of T cells in Graves' hyperthyroidism and ophthalmopathy. Amplified TCR beta CDR3 regions derived from RNA transcripts. TCR CDR3 regions were first amplified by RT-PCR with HTBI primers. TCRdb used MiXCR to reprocess the multiplex PCR reads, holding one entry per CDR3 protein. The sample lists 500,000 to 600,000 distinct CDR3 sequences; 16% were seen once. The sample consisted of blood. The receptors were gathered from a woman under 30 with Graves' hyperthyroidism.

This clonotype was observed many times. The junction and the germline gene differ at one end; a read error may be behind it. The CDR3 bases are TGCAGTGCTCGAGAGGACAGCCTTAGCACAGATACGCAGTATTTT. Protein sequence: CSAREDSLSTDTQYF. The gene calls are TRBV20-1 and TRBJ2-3; possible D gene TRBD1, 6 bases. CDR1 is DFQATT, CDR2 SNEGSKA, per germline (reference sequence). The CDR3 has 15 amino acids.

This clonotype was seen a few times. The rearrangement uses TRBV6-1 and TRBJ1-2, with TRBD1 identical over 8 bases. Germline loops: CDR1 MNHNS, CDR2 SASEGT. CDR3 size: 17 residues. V lost 0 bases and J lost 4; bases outside the gene matches: 10. The CDR3 protein is CASSEASQGAGGYGYTF. In DNA, the CDR3 is TGTGCCAGCAGTGAAGCCTCTCAGGGGGCTGGGGGCTATGGCTACACCTTC.

This clonotype came up many times. This rearrangement joins TRBV20-1 to TRBJ2-7; 10 positions agree with TRBD1. The length of the CDR3 is 15 residues. Trimming at V came to 1 base and at J to 3 bases, leaving 6 bases not matched to a gene. The V gene's germline CDR1 is DFQATT and CDR2 SNEGSKA (reference sequence). CDR3 sequence reads: CSARGTGGFFYEQYF. As DNA, the CDR3 is TGCAGTGCTAGAGGGACAGGGGGTTTCTTCTACGAGCAGTACTTC.

This clonotype was observed a handful of times. The rearrangement links TRBV7-2 to TRBJ2-6; 7 nucleotides align to TRBD1. The V and J ends lost 4 bases and 4 bases, in that order; junction bases with no gene match: 13. CDR3 length: 18 amino acids. The germline gives CDR1 SGHTA, CDR2 FQGNSA. This CDR3 is CASSYQTGSGTGANVLTF. In DNA, the CDR3 is TGTGCCAGCAGCTACCAGACAGGGTCCGGAACGGGGGCCAACGTCCTGACTTTC. Full variable domain (rest looked up from reference TRBV7-2 and TRBJ2-6): GAGVSQSPSNKVTEKGKDVELRCDPISGHTALYWYRQSLGQGLEFLIYFQGNSAPDKSGLPSDRFSAERTGGSVSTLTIQRTQQEDSAVYLCASSYQTGSGTGANVLTFGAGSRLTVL.